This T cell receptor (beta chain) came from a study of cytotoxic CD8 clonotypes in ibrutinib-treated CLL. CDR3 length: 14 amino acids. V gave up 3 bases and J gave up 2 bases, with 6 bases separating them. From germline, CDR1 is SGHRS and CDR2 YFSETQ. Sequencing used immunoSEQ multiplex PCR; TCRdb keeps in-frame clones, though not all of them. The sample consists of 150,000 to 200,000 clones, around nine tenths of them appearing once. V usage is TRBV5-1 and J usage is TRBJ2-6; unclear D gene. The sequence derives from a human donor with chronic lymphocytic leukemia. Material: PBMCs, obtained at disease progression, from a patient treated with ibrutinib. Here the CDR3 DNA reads TGCGCCAGCAGCTCCGACCCTGGGGCCAACGTCCTGACTTTC. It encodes CASSSDPGANVLTF.